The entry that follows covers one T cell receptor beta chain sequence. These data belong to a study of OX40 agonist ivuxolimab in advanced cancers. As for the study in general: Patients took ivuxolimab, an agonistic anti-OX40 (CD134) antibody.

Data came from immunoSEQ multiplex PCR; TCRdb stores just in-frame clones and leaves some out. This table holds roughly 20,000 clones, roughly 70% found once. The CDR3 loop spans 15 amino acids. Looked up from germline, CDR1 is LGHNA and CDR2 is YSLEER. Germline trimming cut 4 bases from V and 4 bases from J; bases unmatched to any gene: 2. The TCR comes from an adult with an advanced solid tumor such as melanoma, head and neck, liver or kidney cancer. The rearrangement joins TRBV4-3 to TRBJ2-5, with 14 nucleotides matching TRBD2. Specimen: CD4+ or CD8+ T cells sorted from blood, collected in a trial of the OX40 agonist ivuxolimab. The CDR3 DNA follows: TGCGCCAGCAGCCCCGGACTAGCGGGGGGAGAGACCCAGTACTTC. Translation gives CASSPGLAGGETQYF.